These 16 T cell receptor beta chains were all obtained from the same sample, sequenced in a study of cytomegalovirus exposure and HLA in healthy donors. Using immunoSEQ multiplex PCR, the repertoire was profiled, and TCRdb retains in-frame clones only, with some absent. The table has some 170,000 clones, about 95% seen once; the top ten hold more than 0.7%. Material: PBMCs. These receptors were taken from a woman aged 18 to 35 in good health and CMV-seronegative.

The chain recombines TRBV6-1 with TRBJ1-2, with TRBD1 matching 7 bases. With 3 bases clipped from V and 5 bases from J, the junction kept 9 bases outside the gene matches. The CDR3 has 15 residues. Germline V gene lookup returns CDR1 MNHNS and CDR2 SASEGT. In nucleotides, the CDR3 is TGTGCCAGCAGTGACGTGTATGGGACAGTGTATGGCTACACCTTC. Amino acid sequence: CASSDVYGTVYGYTF.

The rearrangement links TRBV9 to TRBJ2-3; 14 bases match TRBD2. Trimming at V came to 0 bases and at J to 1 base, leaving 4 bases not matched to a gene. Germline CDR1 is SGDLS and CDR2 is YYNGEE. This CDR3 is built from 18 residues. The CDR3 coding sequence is TGTGCCAGCAGCGTAGCGCGGACTAGCGGGGGGCGCACAGATACGCAGTATTTT. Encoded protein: CASSVARTSGGRTDTQYF. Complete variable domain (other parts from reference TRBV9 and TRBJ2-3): DSGVTQTPKHLITATGQRVTLRCSPRSGDLSVYWYQQSLDQGLQFLIQYYNGEERAKGNILERFSAQQFPDLHSELNLSSLELGDSALYFCASSVARTSGGRTDTQYFGPGTRLTVL.

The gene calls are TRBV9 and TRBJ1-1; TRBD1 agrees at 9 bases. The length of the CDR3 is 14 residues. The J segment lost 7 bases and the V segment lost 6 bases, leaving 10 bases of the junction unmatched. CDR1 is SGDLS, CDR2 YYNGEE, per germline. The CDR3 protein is CASNAGDREIEAFF. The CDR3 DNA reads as TGTGCCAGCAACGCAGGGGACAGGGAGATTGAAGCTTTCTTT.

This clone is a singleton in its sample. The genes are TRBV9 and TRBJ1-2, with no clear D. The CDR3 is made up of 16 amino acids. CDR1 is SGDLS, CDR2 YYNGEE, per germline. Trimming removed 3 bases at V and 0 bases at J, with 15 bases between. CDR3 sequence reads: CASSGFSGTSNYGYTF. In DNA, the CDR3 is TGTGCCAGCAGCGGGTTCTCAGGTACCTCTAACTATGGCTACACCTTC.

The CDR3 region has the DNA TGTGCCAGCAGTTCCACCAGGGTCTCCTACGAGCAGTACTTC. It is translated as CASSSTRVSYEQYF. This rearrangement joins TRBV27 to TRBJ2-7, with a tentative D call TRBD1 (5 bases). This CDR3 contains 14 residues. Between the trimmed V and J ends, which lost 4 bases and 0 bases, there was a span of 10 bases. From germline, CDR1 is MNHEY and CDR2 SMNVEV (reference sequence).

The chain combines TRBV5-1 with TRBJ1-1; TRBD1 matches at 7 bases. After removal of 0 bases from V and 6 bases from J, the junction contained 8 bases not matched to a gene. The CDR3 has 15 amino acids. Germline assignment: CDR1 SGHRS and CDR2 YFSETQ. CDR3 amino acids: CASSLDSRQGAEAFF. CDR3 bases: TGCGCCAGCAGCTTGGATTCGCGTCAGGGGGCTGAAGCTTTCTTT.

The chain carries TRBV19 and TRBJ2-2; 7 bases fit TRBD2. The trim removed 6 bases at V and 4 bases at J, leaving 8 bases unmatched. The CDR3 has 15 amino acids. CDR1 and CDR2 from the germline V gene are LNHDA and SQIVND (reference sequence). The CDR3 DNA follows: TGTGCCAGTAGAAGCTTGGGCGGGGGCACCGGGGAGCTGTTTTTT. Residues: CASRSLGGGTGELFF.

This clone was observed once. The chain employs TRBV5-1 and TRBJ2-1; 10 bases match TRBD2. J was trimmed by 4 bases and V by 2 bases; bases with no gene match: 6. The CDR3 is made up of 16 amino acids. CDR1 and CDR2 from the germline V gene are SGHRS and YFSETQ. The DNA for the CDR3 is TGCGCCAGCAGCTTTATAGCGGGGGGCGGTTACAATGAGCAGTTCTTC. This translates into CASSFIAGGGYNEQFF. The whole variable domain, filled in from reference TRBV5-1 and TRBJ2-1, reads KAGVTQTPRYLIKTRGQQVTLSCSPISGHRSVSWYQQTPGQGLQFLFEYFSETQRNKGNFPGRFSGRQFSNSRSEMNVSTLELGDSALYLCASSFIAGGGYNEQFFGPGTRLTVL.

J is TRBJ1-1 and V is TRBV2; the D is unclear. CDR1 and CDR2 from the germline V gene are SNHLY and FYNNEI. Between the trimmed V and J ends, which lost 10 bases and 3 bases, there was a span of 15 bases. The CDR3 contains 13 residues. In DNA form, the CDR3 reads TGTGCCACCACACAATCGGAGGACACTGAAGCTTTCTTT. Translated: CATTQSEDTEAFF.

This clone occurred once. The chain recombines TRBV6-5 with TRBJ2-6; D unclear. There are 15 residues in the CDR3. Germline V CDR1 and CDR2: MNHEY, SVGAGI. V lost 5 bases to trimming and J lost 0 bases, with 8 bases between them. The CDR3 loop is CASSLQSSGANVLTF. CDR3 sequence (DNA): TGTGCCAGCAGTCTTCAGTCCTCTGGGGCCAACGTCCTGACTTTC.

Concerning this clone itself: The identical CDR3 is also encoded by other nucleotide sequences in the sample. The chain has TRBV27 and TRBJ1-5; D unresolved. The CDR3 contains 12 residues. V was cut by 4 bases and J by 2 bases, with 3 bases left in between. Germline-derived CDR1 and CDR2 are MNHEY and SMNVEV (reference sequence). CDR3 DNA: TGTGCCAGCAGTTCAGGCAATCAGCCCCAGCATTTT. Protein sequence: CASSSGNQPQHF.

CDR3 region: CASSLRRAGANVLTF. Written as DNA, the CDR3 is TGTGCCAGCAGTTTACGGAGGGCTGGGGCCAACGTCCTGACTTTC. V gene TRBV27 combines with J gene TRBJ2-6; the D gene is possibly TRBD2 (6 bases). Trimming removed 2 bases from V and 2 bases from J, with 7 bases in between. The CDR3 has 15 amino acids. Looked up from germline, CDR1 is MNHEY and CDR2 is SMNVEV (reference sequence).

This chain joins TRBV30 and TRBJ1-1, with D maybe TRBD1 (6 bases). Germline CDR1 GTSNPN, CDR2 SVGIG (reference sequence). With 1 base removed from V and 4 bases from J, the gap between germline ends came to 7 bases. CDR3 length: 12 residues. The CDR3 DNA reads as TGTGCCTGGAGTGAAGGGGGCACTGAAGCTTTCTTT. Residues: CAWSEGGTEAFF.

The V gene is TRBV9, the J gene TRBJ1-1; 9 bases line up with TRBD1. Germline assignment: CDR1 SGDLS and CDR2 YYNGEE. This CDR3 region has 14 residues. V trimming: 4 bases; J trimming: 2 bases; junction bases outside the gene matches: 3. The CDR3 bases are TGTGCCAGCAGCTGGGGACAGGGAAACACTGAAGCTTTCTTT. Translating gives CASSWGQGNTEAFF. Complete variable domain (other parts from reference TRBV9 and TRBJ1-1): DSGVTQTPKHLITATGQRVTLRCSPRSGDLSVYWYQQSLDQGLQFLIQYYNGEERAKGNILERFSAQQFPDLHSELNLSSLELGDSALYFCASSWGQGNTEAFFGQGTRLTVV.

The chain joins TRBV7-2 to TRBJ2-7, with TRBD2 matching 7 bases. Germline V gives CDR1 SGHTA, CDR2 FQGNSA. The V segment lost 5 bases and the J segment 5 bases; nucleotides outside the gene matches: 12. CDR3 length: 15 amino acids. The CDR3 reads CASSQQAGTPNEQYF. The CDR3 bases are TGTGCCAGCAGCCAGCAAGCGGGGACTCCTAACGAGCAGTACTTC.

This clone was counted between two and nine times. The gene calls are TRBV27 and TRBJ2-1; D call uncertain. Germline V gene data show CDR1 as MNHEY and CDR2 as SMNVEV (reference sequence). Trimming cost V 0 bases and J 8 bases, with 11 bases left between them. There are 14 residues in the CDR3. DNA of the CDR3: TGTGCCAGCAGTTTATCGGTACTGTCCGATGAGCAGTTCTTC. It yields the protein CASSLSVLSDEQFF.